A selection of T cell receptor beta chains follows, all from one sample in a study of T-cell memory formation after mild COVID-19. TCRdb re-called the 5' RACE reads with MiXCR, one entry per CDR3 protein. Altogether roughly 280,000 distinct CDR3 sequences are present, under 8.5% being singletons, with the ten largest covering approximately 22%. Sequencing was carried out using PBMCs or a T cell subset sorted from them (not recorded which). Source of these receptors: a young man who had mild COVID-19 (a few samples of this study predate the infection). Cell type and time point are not known. Both conserved end residues are part of each CDR3. A D gene is named only where the DNA matches it firmly. Part of the rows lack a size; the others show once, few, many or a class for expanded clones.

few	TRBJ1-6	TRBV3-1	NA	TGTGCAACACGGGCAGGGCAGTCCTATAATTCACCCCTCCACTTT	CATRAGQSYNSPLHF
NA	TRBJ2-1	TRBV7-9	TRBD2	TGTGCCAGCAGCGAAAGACTAGCGGGGGGGAGGAATGAGCAGTTCTTC	CASSERLAGGRNEQFF
many	TRBJ2-5	TRBV12-3/TRBV12-4	TRBD1	TGTGCCAGCAGTTTACAAGGGGGCGAGGAGACCCAGTACTTC	CASSLQGGEETQYF
NA	TRBJ1-6	TRBV20-1	NA	TGCAGTGCTAGAGATCCCCATTCACCCCTCCACTTT	CSARDPHSPLHF
NA	TRBJ1-5	TRBV29-1	TRBD1	TGCAGCGTCGCGACGGGGACAGGGGGCAGGAATCAGCCCCAGCATTTT	CSVATGTGGRNQPQHF
many	TRBJ2-3	TRBV18	NA	TGTGCCAGCTCACCCCCGGGACAATCGTCAGGGGATACGCAGTATTTT	CASSPPGQSSGDTQYF
many	TRBJ1-5	TRBV7-2	NA	TGTGCCAGCAGCTTCAGGGTTAGCAATCAGCCCCAGCATTTT	CASSFRVSNQPQHF
few	TRBJ1-5	TRBV18	NA	TGTGCCAGCTCACAACAGCTTAGCAATCAGCCCCAGCATTTT	CASSQQLSNQPQHF
few	TRBJ2-1	TRBV5-1	NA	TGCGCCAGCAGCTGGAGCCGGGGTGAGCAGTTCTTC	CASSWSRGEQFF
many	TRBJ1-2	TRBV5-1	NA	TGCGCCAGCAGCGGAGACAGCTTTACGGGTGGCTACACCTTC	CASSGDSFTGGYTF
NA	TRBJ2-3	TRBV4-1	NA	TGCGCCAGCAGCCTCCCCATGGATACGCAGTATTTT	CASSLPMDTQYF
few	TRBJ2-5	TRBV11-1	TRBD1	TGTGCCAGCAGCTTTAGGGGGCCCCCGTACCAAGAGACCCAGTACTTC	CASSFRGPPYQETQYF
NA	TRBJ1-4	TRBV5-4	TRBD1	TGTGCCAGCAGCCGCTCGACAGGGCGGGGGGAAAAACTGTTTTTT	CASSRSTGRGEKLFF
once	TRBJ2-3	TRBV4-1	NA	TGCGCCAGCAGCCCACGACACACGGAAACAGATACGCAGTATTTT	CASSPRHTETDTQYF
NA	TRBJ1-4	TRBV4-3	NA	TGCGCCAGCAGCCCAGGCAAAGGGGGGAGTGAAAAACTGTTTTTT	CASSPGKGGSEKLFF
NA	TRBJ2-3	TRBV25-1	NA	TGTGCCAGCAGTCCAACGGTAGCCTTTGGGGCCACAGATACGCAGTATTTT	CASSPTVAFGATDTQYF
many	TRBJ1-5	TRBV5-1	NA	TGCGCCAGCAGCTTGGACGGGGAACGGCATCAGCCCCAGCATTTT	CASSLDGERHQPQHF
few	TRBJ2-3	TRBV4-2	NA	TGTGCCAGCAGCTGGGGCTTGGGGGACACAGATACGCAGTATTTT	CASSWGLGDTDTQYF
few	TRBJ2-7	TRBV11-2	NA	TGTGCCAGCAGCCTATCTGCGAGCTCCTACGAGCAGTACTTC	CASSLSASSYEQYF
few	TRBJ2-3	TRBV20-1	NA	TGCAGTGCTAGAGTAGCGGAGGGGCCTTCAGATACGCAGTATTTT	CSARVAEGPSDTQYF
NA	TRBJ2-1	TRBV6-2/TRBV6-3	NA	TGTGCCAGCAGTTACCCGTTCTCCTACAATGAGCAGTTCTTC	CASSYPFSYNEQFF
NA	TRBJ2-7	TRBV10-3	TRBD1	TGTGCCATCAGGGACCCGGGACAGGGCTACGAGCAGTACTTC	CAIRDPGQGYEQYF
few	TRBJ2-2	TRBV5-4	NA	TGTGCCAGCAGCTTGGTTGCGGGGAACACCGGGGAGCTGTTTTTT	CASSLVAGNTGELFF
few	TRBJ1-4	TRBV28	TRBD1	TGTGCCAGCAGTTTCCGGGACAGGGAGGATGAAAAACTGTTTTTT	CASSFRDREDEKLFF
many	TRBJ2-5	TRBV5-1	NA	TGCGCCAGCAGCGTGGGGGAGGTGGAGACCCAGTACTTC	CASSVGEVETQYF
few	TRBJ1-3	TRBV20-1	NA	TGCAGTGCCCCTCTGAACTCTGGAAACACCATATATTTT	CSAPLNSGNTIYF
few	TRBJ2-5	TRBV12-3/TRBV12-4	TRBD2	TGTGCCAGCAGACTCGGGGCTAGCGGGGTAGTTGAGACCCAGTACTTC	CASRLGASGVVETQYF
NA	TRBJ1-1	TRBV5-1	TRBD1	TGCGCCAGCAGCACGCAGGGGGACACTGAAGCTTTCTTT	CASSTQGDTEAFF
NA	TRBJ2-5	TRBV7-7	NA	TGTGCTAGCAGCCTCCCGGACAGTTGGGAGACCCAGTACTTC	CASSLPDSWETQYF
many	TRBJ2-2	TRBV7-6	NA	TGTGCCAGCAGATCGGACAGGAACACCGGGGAGCTGTTTTTT	CASRSDRNTGELFF
few	TRBJ1-2	TRBV7-8	TRBD1	TGTGCCAGCAGCACTCTGGGACAGGGGGCGGGACGCTACACCTTC	CASSTLGQGAGRYTF
NA	TRBJ2-5	TRBV3-1	NA	TGTGCCAGCGGCTACTGGAGGGAGACCCAGTACTTC	CASGYWRETQYF
few	TRBJ2-3	TRBV7-2	NA	TGTGCCAGCAGCTTCGGTCGTCACACAGATACGCAGTATTTT	CASSFGRHTDTQYF
NA	TRBJ1-5	TRBV6-1	NA	TGTGCCAGCAGTGGTGGGTACAATCAGCCCCAGCATTTT	CASSGGYNQPQHF
NA	TRBJ2-7	TRBV19	TRBD1	TGTGCCAGTAGTATACGACAGGGAAAGGGCTACGAGCAGTACTTC	CASSIRQGKGYEQYF
few	TRBJ1-1	TRBV6-6	NA	TGTGCCAGCAGCCCACTCGAAGCTGAAGCTTTCTTT	CASSPLEAEAFF
NA	TRBJ2-3	TRBV7-7	NA	TGTGCTAGCAGCTTAGGAAGGGGCGCAGATACGCAGTATTTT	CASSLGRGADTQYF
NA	TRBJ2-3	TRBV7-2	TRBD2	TGTGCCAGCAGCTTGCCAGCGGGGGGCCCGACAGATACGCAGTATTTT	CASSLPAGGPTDTQYF
NA	TRBJ1-3	TRBV4-3	NA	TGCGCCAGCAGCCAAGAACCCAACCGGGAGGGTTCGGAAAACACCATATATTTT	CASSQEPNREGSENTIYF
few	TRBJ1-1	TRBV18	TRBD1	TGTGCCAGCTCACCAGGGCAGGGGGCTTTTACTGAAGCTTTCTTT	CASSPGQGAFTEAFF
NA	TRBJ2-4	TRBV5-1	NA	TGCGCCAGCAGCTTGGGAGACAGCAAAAACATTCAGTACTTC	CASSLGDSKNIQYF